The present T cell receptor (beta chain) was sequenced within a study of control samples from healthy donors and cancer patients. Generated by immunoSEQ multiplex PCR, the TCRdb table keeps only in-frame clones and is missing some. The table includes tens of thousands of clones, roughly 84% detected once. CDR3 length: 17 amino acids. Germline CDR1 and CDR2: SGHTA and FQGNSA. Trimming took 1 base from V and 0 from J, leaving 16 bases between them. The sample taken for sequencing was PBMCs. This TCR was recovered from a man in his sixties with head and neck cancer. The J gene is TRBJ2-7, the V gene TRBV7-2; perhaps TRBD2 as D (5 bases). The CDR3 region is CASSLGKGWRSSYEQYF. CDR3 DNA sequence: TGTGCCAGCAGCTTAGGAAAGGGCTGGAGGAGCTCCTACGAGCAGTACTTC.